A selection of T cell receptor beta chains follows, all from one sample in a study of blood T cell repertoires in COVID-19. Profiling relied on immunoSEQ multiplex PCR, and the TCRdb table lists in-frame clones only, not all of them. This table has 360,000 or so clones, around nine tenths appearing once. The sequenced sample was PBMCs or T cells enriched from blood (not recorded which). The receptors originated from a young woman who had recovered from COVID-19. The conserved cysteine and the conserved F or W are not part of the CDR3 here.

CDR3aa | v_gene
ANFPRALTGANVLT | TRBV10-3
ASSRKRGHGLF | TRBV11-3
ASSLVPGTGLSPLH | TRBV7-9
ASSYHRLADRWQF | TRBV6-6
SVRVGGSGNEQF | TRBV29-1
ASSPPRLAGGVETQY | TRBV18
ASSSVLTDTQY | TRBV14
ASSADQPQH | TRBV9
ASLTGQPNEKLF | TRBV28
ASSEAMYNQGGKNIQY | TRBV6-1
ASSPGSQREKLF | TRBV7-2
ASSEPGLEQY | TRBV6-1
ASTSGDSNQPQH | TRBV12-5
ASSPGTDYTGELF | TRBV4-3
ASSLASGGPGEQY | TRBV7-2
ASHQDRNTEAF | TRBV18
ASSIQGSDGYT | TRBV27
ASTETGVGYGYT | TRBV2
ASSPGLAGGLSYNEQF | TRBV5-4
ASSQTGGNTGELF | TRBV7-9
ASTLKGVINYGYT | TRBV28
ASSPGPGGAEAF | TRBV18
ASSLLLQGAKNIQY | TRBV3-1/TRBV3-2
ASSRDQGGANVLT | TRBV6-5
ASSPEVADTQY | TRBV5-4
SVEETGAHYEQY | TRBV29-1
ASSQAGQAWRSTEAF | TRBV14